Listed below are T cell receptor beta chains from one sample, sequenced in a study of control samples from healthy donors and cancer patients. Repertoires were generated with immunoSEQ multiplex PCR, while TCRdb's copy carries only in-frame clones and drops some. The sample has some 410,000 clones; about nine tenths are singletons. The material sequenced was PBMCs. The receptors were gathered from a man aged 35 to 55 with head and neck cancer. Each CDR3 is given with its conserved first and last residue. D genes are given only for firm matches. Clone size is stated in some rows and not others, as once, few, many or a class when expanded.

V gene	clone size	D gene	J gene	CDR3 DNA	CDR3 protein
TRBV28	-	TRBD2	TRBJ2-5	TGTGCCAGCAGTTCGGGACTAGCGCGGGAGACCCAGTACTTC	CASSSGLARETQYF
TRBV28	-	TRBD1	TRBJ1-1	TGTGCCAGCAGTCCGTACGATTCACGACAGGGACGTGGTAACACTGAAGCTTTCTTT	CASSPYDSRQGRGNTEAFF
TRBV4-2	-	-	TRBJ1-1	TGTGCCAGCAGCCAAGATGGGGGGCCAGTGAACACTGAAGCTTTCTTT	CASSQDGGPVNTEAFF
TRBV19	-	TRBD2	TRBJ2-3	TGTGCCAGTAGTAGGGGTAGCGGGGGCCGAGGGGTTACAGATACGCAGTATTTT	CASSRGSGGRGVTDTQYF
TRBV7-9	once	-	TRBJ1-5	TGTGCCAGCAGCTTAGAAAGCCAGCCCCAGCATTTT	CASSLESQPQHF
TRBV6-4	-	TRBD2	TRBJ2-1	TGTGCCAGCAGTGTACTAGCGGGGGGGCCTAGGAATGAGCAGTTCTTC	CASSVLAGGPRNEQFF
TRBV19	-	TRBD1	TRBJ1-1	TGTGCCAGTAGTCAATCCAGGGGGCTATGGACTGAAGCTTTCTTT	CASSQSRGLWTEAFF
TRBV5-4	-	TRBD1	TRBJ1-1	TGTGCCAGCAGTTGGGACAGTACTGAAGCTTTCTTT	CASSWDSTEAFF
TRBV5-1	few	-	TRBJ2-5	TGCGCCAGCAGCTTGGGACTAGAGACCCAGTACTTC	CASSLGLETQYF
TRBV6-2/TRBV6-3	-	-	TRBJ1-6	TGTGCCAGCAGTTACGCCGACAGGCAAAATTCACCCCTCCACTTT	CASSYADRQNSPLHF
TRBV19	-	-	TRBJ1-5	TGTGCCAGTAGTACAACAGCATATCAGCCCCAGCATTTT	CASSTTAYQPQHF
TRBV7-2	-	-	TRBJ1-3	TGTGCCAGCAGCTTAGCGGGGACAACTGGAAACACCATATATTTT	CASSLAGTTGNTIYF
TRBV2	-	TRBD1	TRBJ2-5	TGTGCCAGCAGCCCTTCTACAGGGGGCCGGGAGACCCAGTACTTC	CASSPSTGGRETQYF
TRBV28	-	TRBD1	TRBJ1-3	TGTGCCAGCAGTCGCCTACAGGGGGAAGGGGCTGGAAACACCATATATTTT	CASSRLQGEGAGNTIYF
TRBV7-3	-	-	TRBJ2-2	TGTGCCAGCAGCGTCCAGTACACCGGGGAGCTGTTTTTT	CASSVQYTGELFF
TRBV12-3/TRBV12-4	-	-	TRBJ2-1	TGTGCCAGCGGAGACTTAGTCTACAATGAGCAGTTCTTC	CASGDLVYNEQFF
TRBV29-1	-	-	TRBJ1-5	TGCAGCGTTGGGGAGGGGATCTATCAGCCCCAGCATTTT	CSVGEGIYQPQHF
TRBV5-4	-	TRBD1	TRBJ2-1	TGTGCCAGCAGCTGGACAGGGTACAATGAGCAGTTCTTC	CASSWTGYNEQFF
TRBV5-4	-	-	TRBJ1-1	TGTGCCAGTAGTTTTACTACAGGAAACACTGAAGCTTTCTTT	CASSFTTGNTEAFF
TRBV9	-	TRBD1	TRBJ1-6	TGTGCCAGCAGTGCCGGGACAGGGGTTTCACCCCTCCACTTT	CASSAGTGVSPLHF
TRBV19	-	TRBD2	TRBJ2-1	TGTGCCAGTAGTATTTTCAGGACTAGCGGGACTCTGAATGAGCAGTTCTTC	CASSIFRTSGTLNEQFF
TRBV5-6	-	-	TRBJ1-1	TGTGCCAGCAGCTCGACGAAACAGGGTAAGAACACTGAAGCTTTCTTT	CASSSTKQGKNTEAFF
TRBV28	-	-	TRBJ1-4	TGTGCCAGCAGTTTAAGTGTGGGGAAAGAAAAACTGTTTTTT	CASSLSVGKEKLFF
TRBV28	-	-	TRBJ1-4	TGTGCCAGCAGTTTATTAGGCCAGGGAGGTGGAAAACTGTTTTTT	CASSLLGQGGGKLFF
TRBV7-9	-	-	TRBJ1-4	TGTGCCAGCAGCTACCGACAGGATAATGAAAAACTGTTTTTT	CASSYRQDNEKLFF
TRBV19	-	TRBD1	TRBJ2-7	TGTGCCAGTAGGACCTCGGGGCAGGGGGTAAACGAGCAGTACTTC	CASRTSGQGVNEQYF
TRBV3-1/TRBV3-2	-	TRBD2	TRBJ2-5	TGTGCCAGCAGCCAGCGGGGGTTAGGGGAGACCCAGTACTTC	CASSQRGLGETQYF
TRBV12-3/TRBV12-4	-	-	TRBJ1-2	TGTGCCAGCAGTTTAGGTCCGTCGTATGGCTACACCTTC	CASSLGPSYGYTF
TRBV7-2	-	-	TRBJ1-4	TGTGCCAGCAGCTTAGCGACCAGCCTACCCAATGAAAAACTGTTTTTT	CASSLATSLPNEKLFF
TRBV18	-	TRBD1	TRBJ2-2	TGTGCCAACCAGGACAGGCTCACCGGGGAGCTGTTTTTT	CANQDRLTGELFF
TRBV18	-	TRBD1	TRBJ2-7	TGTGCCAGCTCACCGGGGAACAGGGGATTCTTCGAGCAGTACTTC	CASSPGNRGFFEQYF
TRBV11-2	-	TRBD2	TRBJ2-4	TGTGCCAGCAGCTCTTACCAGCTAGCGGGAGGGTACATTCAGTACTTC	CASSSYQLAGGYIQYF
TRBV2	-	TRBD1	TRBJ2-7	TGTGCCAGCAGCTGGGGGACAGAGTCCTACGAGCAGTACTTC	CASSWGTESYEQYF
TRBV3-1/TRBV3-2	-	TRBD2	TRBJ2-3	TGTGCCAGCAGCCCGCCCGTGACTAGCGGCACAGATACGCAGTATTTT	CASSPPVTSGTDTQYF
TRBV6-5	-	-	TRBJ2-7	TGTGCCAGCCGAGGAGTAAGTACCTACGAGCAGTACTTC	CASRGVSTYEQYF
TRBV4-3	-	-	TRBJ2-1	TGCGCCAGCAGCCAAGTGAGGGGGGGCCTTGAGTTCTTC	CASSQVRGGLEFF
TRBV10-3	-	-	TRBJ2-1	TGTGCCATCAGTGACAGGGTTGATGAGCAGTTCTTC	CAISDRVDEQFF
TRBV7-9	-	TRBD2	TRBJ2-5	TGTGCCAGCAGCTTAGCGCGCCTAGCGGGGGGGCAAGAGACCCAGTACTTC	CASSLARLAGGQETQYF
TRBV18	few	TRBD1	TRBJ2-2	TGTGCCAGCTCACCGGACAGGGGCACCGGGGAGCTGTTTTTT	CASSPDRGTGELFF
TRBV10-2	-	-	TRBJ1-2	TGCGCCAGCAGCCCGTCAGGGGCAGGGAGTGGCTACACCTTC	CASSPSGAGSGYTF
TRBV5-4	-	-	TRBJ2-7	TGTGCCAGCAGCTACCGGGGGTGGGGCGGGGCGGACGAGCAGTACTTC	CASSYRGWGGADEQYF
TRBV11-1	few	TRBD1	TRBJ2-7	TGTGCCAGCAGCTTTGCGTTGGGACAGGGTCTGGGGGAGCAGTACTTC	CASSFALGQGLGEQYF
TRBV4-2	few	TRBD1	TRBJ1-2	TGTGCCAGCAGCCTGACAGGGAACTATGGCTACACCTTC	CASSLTGNYGYTF
TRBV5-4	-	-	TRBJ1-1	TGTGCCAGCAGCTTAAGTTGGGACATGAGTCATGAAGGGACTGAAGCTTTCTTT	CASSLSWDMSHEGTEAFF
TRBV6-5	few	-	TRBJ1-2	TGTGCCAGCACAGGTCCGGGTATCGACTATGGCTACACCTTC	CASTGPGIDYGYTF
TRBV7-2	-	-	TRBJ1-1	TGTGCCAGCAGCTTCCAGGGAGAAACTGAAGCTTTCTTT	CASSFQGETEAFF
TRBV27	-	-	TRBJ2-1	TGTGCCAGCTCCCTCCCTGACAGGTTCTACAATGAGCAGTTCTTC	CASSLPDRFYNEQFF
TRBV5-1	-	TRBD1	TRBJ1-5	TGCGCCAGCAGCTTAGCCGGGACAGGGGGTAATCAGCCCCAGCATTTT	CASSLAGTGGNQPQHF
TRBV9	-	-	TRBJ1-2	TGTGCCAGCAGCGTAGCTTCTCAGACTGAACTCTATGGCTACACCTTC	CASSVASQTELYGYTF
TRBV9	-	-	TRBJ2-3	TGTGCCAGCAGCGTCGGCGGGGCGGAAGATACGCAGTATTTT	CASSVGGAEDTQYF
TRBV5-5	few	-	TRBJ2-7	TGTGCCAGCAGCTTGGTGGGGGTTCCGTCCTACGAGCAGTACTTC	CASSLVGVPSYEQYF